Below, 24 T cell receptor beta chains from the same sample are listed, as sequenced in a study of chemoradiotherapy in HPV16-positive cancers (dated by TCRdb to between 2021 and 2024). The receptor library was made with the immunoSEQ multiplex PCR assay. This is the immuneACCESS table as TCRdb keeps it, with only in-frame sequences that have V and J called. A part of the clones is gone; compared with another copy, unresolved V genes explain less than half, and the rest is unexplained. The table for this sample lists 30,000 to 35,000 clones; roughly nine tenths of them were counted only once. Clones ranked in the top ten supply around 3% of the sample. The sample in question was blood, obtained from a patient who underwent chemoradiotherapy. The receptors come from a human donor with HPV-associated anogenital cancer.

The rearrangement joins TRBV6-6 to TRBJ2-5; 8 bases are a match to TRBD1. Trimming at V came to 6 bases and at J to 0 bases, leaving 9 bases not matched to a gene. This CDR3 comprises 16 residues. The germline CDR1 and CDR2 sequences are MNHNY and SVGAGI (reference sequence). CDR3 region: CASRQRTGQYQETQYF. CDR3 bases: TGTGCCAGCAGACAAAGGACAGGGCAGTACCAAGAGACCCAGTACTTC.

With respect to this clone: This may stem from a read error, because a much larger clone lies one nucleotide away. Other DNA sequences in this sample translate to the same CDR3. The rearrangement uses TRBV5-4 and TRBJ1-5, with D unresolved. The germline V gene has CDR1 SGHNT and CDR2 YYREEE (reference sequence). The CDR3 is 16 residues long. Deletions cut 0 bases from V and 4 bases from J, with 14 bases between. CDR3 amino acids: CASSLAGSGENQPQHF. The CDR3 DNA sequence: TGTGCCAGCAGCTTGGCCGGGTCAGGAGAGAATCAGCCCCAGCATTTT. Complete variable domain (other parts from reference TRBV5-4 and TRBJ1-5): ETGVTQSPTHLIKTRGQQVTLRCSSQSGHNTVSWYQQALGQGPQFIFQYYREEENGRGNFPPRFSGLQFPNYSSELNVNALELDDSALYLCASSLAGSGENQPQHFGDGTRLSIL.

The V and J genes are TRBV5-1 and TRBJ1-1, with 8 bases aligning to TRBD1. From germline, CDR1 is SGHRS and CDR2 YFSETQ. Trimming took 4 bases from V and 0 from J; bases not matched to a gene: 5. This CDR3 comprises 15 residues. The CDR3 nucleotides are TGCGCCAGCAGCCTCGGACAGGGAATGAACACTGAAGCTTTCTTT. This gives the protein CASSLGQGMNTEAFF.

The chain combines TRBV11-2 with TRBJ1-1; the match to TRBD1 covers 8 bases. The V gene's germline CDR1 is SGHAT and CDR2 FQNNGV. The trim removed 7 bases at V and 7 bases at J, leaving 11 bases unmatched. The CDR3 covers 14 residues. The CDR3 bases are TGTGCCAGCACGGGAAACCGGGACAGGCTTGAAGCTTTCTTT. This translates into CASTGNRDRLEAFF. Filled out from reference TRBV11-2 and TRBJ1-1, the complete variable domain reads EAGVAQSPRYKIIEKRQSVAFWCNPISGHATLYWYQQILGQGPKLLIQFQNNGVVDDSQLPKDRFSAERLKGVDSTLKIQPAKLEDSAVYLCASTGNRDRLEAFFGQGTRLTVV.

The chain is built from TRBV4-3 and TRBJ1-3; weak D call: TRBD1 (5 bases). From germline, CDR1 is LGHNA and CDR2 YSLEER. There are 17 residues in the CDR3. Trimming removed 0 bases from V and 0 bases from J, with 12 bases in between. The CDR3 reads CASSQDGAGDSGNTIYF. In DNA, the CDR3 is TGCGCCAGCAGCCAAGATGGGGCGGGGGACTCTGGAAACACCATATATTTT.

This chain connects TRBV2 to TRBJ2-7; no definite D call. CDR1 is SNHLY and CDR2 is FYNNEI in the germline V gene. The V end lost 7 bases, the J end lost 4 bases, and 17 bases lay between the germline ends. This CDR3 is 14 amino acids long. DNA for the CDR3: TGTGCCAGCAAGAAAGGCCCCACCCCTTACGAGCAGTACTTC. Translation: CASKKGPTPYEQYF.

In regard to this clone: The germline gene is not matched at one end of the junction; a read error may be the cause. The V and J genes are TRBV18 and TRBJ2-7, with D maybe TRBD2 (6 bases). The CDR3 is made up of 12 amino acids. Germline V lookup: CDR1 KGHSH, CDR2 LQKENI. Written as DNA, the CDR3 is TGTGCCAGCTCGCCACAGCGGGACGAGCAGTACTTC. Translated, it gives CASSPQRDEQYF.

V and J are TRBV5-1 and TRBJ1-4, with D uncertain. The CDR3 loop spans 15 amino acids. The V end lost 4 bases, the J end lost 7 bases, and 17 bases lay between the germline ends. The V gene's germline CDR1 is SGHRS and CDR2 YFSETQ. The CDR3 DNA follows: TGCGCCAGCAGCGAACAAAGGCCATTAATTGAAAAACTGTTTTTT. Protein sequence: CASSEQRPLIEKLFF.

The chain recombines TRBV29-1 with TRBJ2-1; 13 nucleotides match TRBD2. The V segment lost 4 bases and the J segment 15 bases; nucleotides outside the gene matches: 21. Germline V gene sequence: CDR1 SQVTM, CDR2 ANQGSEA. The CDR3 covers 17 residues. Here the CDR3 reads CSVAVPGRLAGGLVWFF. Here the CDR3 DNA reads TGCAGCGTTGCTGTCCCCGGGAGACTAGCGGGGGGCCTTGTATGGTTCTTC.

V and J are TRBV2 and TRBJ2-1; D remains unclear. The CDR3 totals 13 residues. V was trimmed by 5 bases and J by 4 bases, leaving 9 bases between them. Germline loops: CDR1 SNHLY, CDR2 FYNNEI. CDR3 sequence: CASSSLSYNEQFF. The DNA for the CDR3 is TGTGCCAGCAGTTCCCTCTCGTACAATGAGCAGTTCTTC.

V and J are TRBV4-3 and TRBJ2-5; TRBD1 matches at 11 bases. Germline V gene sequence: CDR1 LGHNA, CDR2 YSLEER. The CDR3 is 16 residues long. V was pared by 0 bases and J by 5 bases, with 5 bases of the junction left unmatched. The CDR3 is CASSQDRTGGEETQYF. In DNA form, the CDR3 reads TGCGCCAGCAGCCAAGACCGGACAGGGGGCGAGGAGACCCAGTACTTC.

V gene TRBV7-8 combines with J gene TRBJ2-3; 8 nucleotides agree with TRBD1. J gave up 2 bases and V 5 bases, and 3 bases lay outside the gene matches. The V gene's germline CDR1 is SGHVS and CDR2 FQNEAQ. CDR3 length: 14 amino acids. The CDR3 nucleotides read TGTGCCAGCAGCCCGGGACAGGACACAGATACGCAGTATTTT. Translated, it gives CASSPGQDTDTQYF. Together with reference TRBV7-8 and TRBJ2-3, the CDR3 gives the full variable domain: GAGVSQSPRYKVAKRGQDVALRCDPISGHVSLFWYQQALGQGPEFLTYFQNEAQLDKSGLPSDRFFAERPEGSVSTLKIQRTQQEDSAVYLCASSPGQDTDTQYFGPGTRLTVL.

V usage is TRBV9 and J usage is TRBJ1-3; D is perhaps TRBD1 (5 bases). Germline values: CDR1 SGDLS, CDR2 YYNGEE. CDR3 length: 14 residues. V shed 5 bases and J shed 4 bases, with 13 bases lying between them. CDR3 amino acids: CASSSGTQGNTIYF. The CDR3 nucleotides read TGTGCCAGCAGTTCTGGGACTCAAGGAAACACCATATATTTT.

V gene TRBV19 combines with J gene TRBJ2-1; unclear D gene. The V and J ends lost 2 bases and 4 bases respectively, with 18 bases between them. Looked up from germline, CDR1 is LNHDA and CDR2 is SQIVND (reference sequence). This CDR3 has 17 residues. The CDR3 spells CASSIPGGIRDYNEQFF. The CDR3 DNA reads TGTGCCAGTAGTATACCAGGCGGCATTAGAGATTACAATGAGCAGTTCTTC.

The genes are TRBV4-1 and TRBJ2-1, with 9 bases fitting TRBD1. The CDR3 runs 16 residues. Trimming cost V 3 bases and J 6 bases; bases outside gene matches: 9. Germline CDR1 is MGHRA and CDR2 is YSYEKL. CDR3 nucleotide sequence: TGCGCCAGCAGCCAGGATCCGGACAGGGGAATCAATGAGCAGTTCTTC. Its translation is CASSQDPDRGINEQFF.

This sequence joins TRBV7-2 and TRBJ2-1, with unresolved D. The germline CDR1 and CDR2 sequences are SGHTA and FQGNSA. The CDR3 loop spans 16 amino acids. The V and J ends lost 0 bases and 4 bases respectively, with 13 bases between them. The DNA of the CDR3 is TGTGCCAGCAGCTTAGCGATACGGAACCTGTACAATGAGCAGTTCTTC. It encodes CASSLAIRNLYNEQFF.

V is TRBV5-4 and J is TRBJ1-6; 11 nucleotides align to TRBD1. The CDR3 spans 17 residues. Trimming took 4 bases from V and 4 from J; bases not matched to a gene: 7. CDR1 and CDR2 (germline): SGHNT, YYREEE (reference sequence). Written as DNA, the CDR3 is TGTGCCAGCAGCCAAGGGACAGGGGGTGGATATAATTCACCCCTCCACTTT. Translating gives CASSQGTGGGYNSPLHF.

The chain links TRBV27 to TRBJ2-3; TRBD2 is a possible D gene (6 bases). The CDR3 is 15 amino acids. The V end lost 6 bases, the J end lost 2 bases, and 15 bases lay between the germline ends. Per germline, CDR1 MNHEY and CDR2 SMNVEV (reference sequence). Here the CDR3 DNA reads TGTGCCAGCAGACCACGGGACTCTCTCACAGATACGCAGTATTTT. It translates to CASRPRDSLTDTQYF.

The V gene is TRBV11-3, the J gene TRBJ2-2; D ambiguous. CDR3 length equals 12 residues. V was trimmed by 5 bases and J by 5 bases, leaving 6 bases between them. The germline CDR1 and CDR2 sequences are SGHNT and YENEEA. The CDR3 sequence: CASSPRTGELFF. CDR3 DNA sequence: TGTGCCAGCAGCCCCCGAACCGGGGAGCTGTTTTTT.

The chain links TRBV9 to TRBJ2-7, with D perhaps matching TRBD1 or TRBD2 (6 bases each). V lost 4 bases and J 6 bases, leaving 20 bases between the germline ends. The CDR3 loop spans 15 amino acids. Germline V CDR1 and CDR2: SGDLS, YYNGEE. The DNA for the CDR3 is TGTGCCAGCAGCCCCACCGGGGGCGCCAGGACCGAGCAGTACTTC. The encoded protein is CASSPTGGARTEQYF.

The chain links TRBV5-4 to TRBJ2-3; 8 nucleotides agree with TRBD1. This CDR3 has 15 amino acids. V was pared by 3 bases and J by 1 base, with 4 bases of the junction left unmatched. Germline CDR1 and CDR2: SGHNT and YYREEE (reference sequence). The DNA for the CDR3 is TGTGCCAGCAGCTCTTACAGGGGGGGCACAGATACGCAGTATTTT. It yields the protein CASSSYRGGTDTQYF.

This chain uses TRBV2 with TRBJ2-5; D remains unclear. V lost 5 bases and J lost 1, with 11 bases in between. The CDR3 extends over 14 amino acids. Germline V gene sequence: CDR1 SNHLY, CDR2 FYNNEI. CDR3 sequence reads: CASSRRSAQETQYF. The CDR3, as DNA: TGTGCCAGCAGTCGTAGGTCAGCCCAAGAGACCCAGTACTTC.

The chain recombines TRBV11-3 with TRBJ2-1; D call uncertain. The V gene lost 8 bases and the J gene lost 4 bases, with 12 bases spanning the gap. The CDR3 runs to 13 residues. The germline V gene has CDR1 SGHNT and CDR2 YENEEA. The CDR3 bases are TGTGCCAGCCAACTGGACCTGTACAATGAGCAGTTCTTC. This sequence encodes CASQLDLYNEQFF. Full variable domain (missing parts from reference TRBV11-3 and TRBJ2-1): EAGVVQSPRYKIIEKKQPVAFWCNPISGHNTLYWYLQNLGQGPELLIRYENEEAVDDSQLPKDRFSAERLKGVDSTLKIQPAELGDSAVYLCASQLDLYNEQFFGPGTRLTVL.

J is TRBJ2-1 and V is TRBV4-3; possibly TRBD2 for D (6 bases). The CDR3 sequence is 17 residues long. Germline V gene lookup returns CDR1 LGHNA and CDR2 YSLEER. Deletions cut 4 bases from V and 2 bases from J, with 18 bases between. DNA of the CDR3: TGCGCCAGCAGCCGTGGCCGGGGGAGGTTGACCTACAATGAGCAGTTCTTC. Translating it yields CASSRGRGRLTYNEQFF.